Here is one T cell receptor beta chain with its context. The antigen remains undetermined. The Oncomine TCR Beta short-read assay was applied to DNA of cultured CD4+ T cells. Via MiXCR, TCRdb re-called the PCR reads, giving one row per CDR3 protein. The repertoire holds some 10,000 distinct CDR3 sequences, with about 45% as singletons. Stated treatment: roughly ten-day PBMC culture with coronavirus spike peptide pools or control peptides (ViraFEST assay). The data are from a study of vaccination and CD4 T cells after COVID-19. Whole-study context: Control wells got either CEFX epitopes, HIV-1 Nef peptides, or no peptide at all.

The CDR3 is made up of 15 amino acids. V gave up 4 bases and J gave up 9 bases, with 21 bases separating them. Germline loops: CDR1 SGHAT, CDR2 FQNNGV. The sequenced sample was CD4+ T cells from blood, cultured in vitro. The rearrangement uses TRBV11-2 and TRBJ1-2; D is possibly TRBD1 (5 bases). This TCR was sampled from a human donor who had recovered from COVID-19. CDR3 region: CASSSSSGTRRSYTF. The CDR3 coding sequence is TGTGCCAGCAGCTCCTCGTCCGGGACGAGAAGGAGCTACACCTTC.